A selection of T cell receptor beta chains follows, all from one sample in a study of T cell repertoires in cytomegalovirus infection. These TCRs are of unknown antigen specificity. TCRdb re-analysed the reads in MiXCR, keeping a single row per CDR3 protein. The repertoire holds 160,000 or so distinct CDR3 sequences, with roughly 21% as singletons. The sample here was CD8+ T cells from cultured PBMCs, taken from culture after CMV antigen stimulation. The receptors shown here come from a human donor in good health (CMV status not recorded). Some clones in this sample may be carry-over from other donors' samples. Both conserved end residues are part of each CDR3. A D gene is named only where the DNA matches it firmly. Clone size, where shown, is once, few, many, or a class for clones that have expanded.

CDR3 DNA: TGTGCCAGCAGCCCCGGACTAGCGGGGGTCCCTTACAATGAGCAGTTCTTC
CDR3 protein: CASSPGLAGVPYNEQFF
V gene: TRBV7-2
J gene: TRBJ2-1
clone size: few
D gene: TRBD2

CDR3 DNA: TGTGCCAGCAGCTTACGGGGGTCCGACTTCGGGGAGCAGTACTTC
CDR3 protein: CASSLRGSDFGEQYF
V gene: TRBV7-8
J gene: TRBJ2-7
clone size: few
D gene: NA

CDR3 DNA: TGTGCCAGCAGTTACAGCACCACAGGCGATGGCTACACCTTC
CDR3 protein: CASSYSTTGDGYTF
V gene: TRBV6-6
J gene: TRBJ1-2
clone size: many
D gene: NA

CDR3 DNA: TGTGCCAGCAGCCAATCTAATGAAAAACTGTTTTTT
CDR3 protein: CASSQSNEKLFF
V gene: TRBV14
J gene: TRBJ1-4
clone size: few
D gene: NA

CDR3 DNA: TGTGCCAGCAGCTTGTCCCTGGATGAAGCTTTCTTT
CDR3 protein: CASSLSLDEAFF
V gene: TRBV7-6
J gene: TRBJ1-1
clone size: NA
D gene: NA

CDR3 DNA: TGTGCCAGCAGCTCTAGTCTGCGGTACACTGAAGCTTTCTTT
CDR3 protein: CASSSSLRYTEAFF
V gene: TRBV7-4
J gene: TRBJ1-1
clone size: few
D gene: NA

CDR3 DNA: TGCAGCGTTGAACCCAAAGACAGGAGCTCCTACAATGAGCAGTTCTTC
CDR3 protein: CSVEPKDRSSYNEQFF
V gene: TRBV29-1
J gene: TRBJ2-1
clone size: many
D gene: NA

CDR3 DNA: TGTGCCAGCAGCTCATTGTATTTAGGGACTGAAGCTTTCTTT
CDR3 protein: CASSSLYLGTEAFF
V gene: TRBV7-9
J gene: TRBJ1-1
clone size: NA
D gene: NA

CDR3 DNA: TGCGCCAGCAGCCAAGAGACAGATACGCAGTATTTT
CDR3 protein: CASSQETDTQYF
V gene: TRBV4-3
J gene: TRBJ2-3
clone size: NA
D gene: NA

CDR3 DNA: TGTGCCAGCAGTTTACGTGCCCGGGGTGAGCAGTTCTTC
CDR3 protein: CASSLRARGEQFF
V gene: TRBV27
J gene: TRBJ2-1
clone size: NA
D gene: NA

CDR3 DNA: TGTGCCAGCAGCCTCCAAAGCAGGCCGGGACAGGTGTCCTACGCGCAGTACTTC
CDR3 protein: CASSLQSRPGQVSYAQYF
V gene: TRBV7-2
J gene: TRBJ2-7
clone size: few
D gene: TRBD1

CDR3 DNA: TGTGCCAGCAGCTTAAGAGGGAGGGGCATGAACACTGAAGCTTTCTTT
CDR3 protein: CASSLRGRGMNTEAFF
V gene: TRBV7-3
J gene: TRBJ1-1
clone size: NA
D gene: NA

CDR3 DNA: TGTGCCAGTCAACACCCGGCGGGGGCGCAGTATTTT
CDR3 protein: CASQHPAGAQYF
V gene: TRBV7-6
J gene: TRBJ2-3
clone size: NA
D gene: TRBD2

CDR3 DNA: TGTGCCAGCAGTTACACACGAGGTGGGGTAGATGTTACGCAGTATTTT
CDR3 protein: CASSYTRGGVDVTQYF
V gene: TRBV6-2/TRBV6-3
J gene: TRBJ2-3
clone size: NA
D gene: NA

CDR3 DNA: TGTGCCAGCAGCTTAGTGGGGTCCCCGTACAATGAGCAGTTCTTC
CDR3 protein: CASSLVGSPYNEQFF
V gene: TRBV7-8
J gene: TRBJ2-1
clone size: NA
D gene: NA

CDR3 DNA: TGTGCCAGCAGTAGCTTCTACAATGAGCAGTTCTTC
CDR3 protein: CASSSFYNEQFF
V gene: TRBV7-9
J gene: TRBJ2-1
clone size: NA
D gene: NA

CDR3 DNA: TGTGCCAGCAGCTCGGTGACAGGGCCCTATGGCTACACCTTC
CDR3 protein: CASSSVTGPYGYTF
V gene: TRBV7-2
J gene: TRBJ1-2
clone size: few
D gene: TRBD1

CDR3 DNA: TGTGCCAGCAGTCCTGGCGGGAGTAGCAATCAGCCCCAGCATTTT
CDR3 protein: CASSPGGSSNQPQHF
V gene: TRBV12-3/TRBV12-4
J gene: TRBJ1-5
clone size: NA
D gene: NA

CDR3 DNA: TGTGCCAGCAGCACAGACAGTAGCACAGATACGCAGTATTTT
CDR3 protein: CASSTDSSTDTQYF
V gene: TRBV7-3
J gene: TRBJ2-3
clone size: few
D gene: NA

CDR3 DNA: TGTGCCAGCAGTTCCGGGACTATTTCCTACGAGCAGTACTTC
CDR3 protein: CASSSGTISYEQYF
V gene: TRBV12-3/TRBV12-4
J gene: TRBJ2-7
clone size: few
D gene: TRBD2

CDR3 DNA: TGTGCCAGCAGCTTAAAATTTAGCCTAAACAGGGAACAAGAGACCCAGTACTTC
CDR3 protein: CASSLKFSLNREQETQYF
V gene: TRBV7-8
J gene: TRBJ2-5
clone size: few
D gene: NA

CDR3 DNA: TGTGCCAGCAGAGAAAAACCGGGACAGGGTTATGGCTACACCTTC
CDR3 protein: CASREKPGQGYGYTF
V gene: TRBV6-4
J gene: TRBJ1-2
clone size: few
D gene: TRBD1